Each of the 3 T cell receptor beta chains below was sequenced from the same sample in a study of CD8+CD57+ T cells in acquired aplastic anemia. Previously, flow cytometry had revealed CD8+CD57+ cell expansion in the patients chosen for sequencing. TCR beta VDJ and CDR3 were profiled, and genomic DNA was the template. A single record per CDR3 protein comes from TCRdb applying MiXCR to the reads. Among 160,000 or so distinct CDR3 sequences listed, around 50% were seen once. The sequencing input was sorted CD4+, CD8+, or CD8+CD57+ T cells (not recorded which) from PBMCs. The source of these receptors is a human donor with aplastic anemia.

J is TRBJ2-5 and V is TRBV7-2, with a tentative D call TRBD2 (5 bases). V was pared by 4 bases and J by 2 bases, with 11 bases between. This CDR3 has 14 amino acids. Germline CDR1 reads SGHTA; CDR2 reads FQGNSA. CDR3 sequence reads: CASSSGPGQETQYF. CDR3 DNA sequence: TGTGCCAGCAGCTCCGGTCCGGGACAAGAGACCCAGTACTTC.

This clonotype was recorded once. V usage is TRBV12-3 or TRBV12-4 and J usage is TRBJ2-2; perhaps TRBD2 as D (6 bases). With 6 bases removed from V and 7 bases from J, the gap between germline ends came to 15 bases. The CDR3 runs 14 residues. The CDR3: CASSSTPGVGELFF. The DNA of the CDR3 is TGTGCCAGCAGCTCCACTCCGGGAGTCGGGGAGCTGTTTTTT.

The chain couples TRBV11-2 to TRBJ2-3; 11 nucleotides line up with TRBD2. Germline assignment: CDR1 SGHAT and CDR2 FQNNGV. The length of the CDR3 is 18 residues. After removal of 1 base from V and 4 bases from J, the junction contained 10 bases not matched to a gene. As DNA, the CDR3 is TGTGCCAGCAGCTTAGTCGTAGCGGGGGGGCCCGGCGCAGATACGCAGTATTTT. Amino acids: CASSLVVAGGPGADTQYF.